This T cell receptor beta chain was identified in a study of T cell repertoires in cytomegalovirus infection. Study details: Recently identified HLA-C-restricted CMV epitopes were used, and well-studied HLA-B-restricted CMV epitopes were used as well. Indicated by public TCR beta signatures were CMV infection and matching HLA type.

This clonotype has ten or more counts. As yet, its antigen is unknown. Using its own MiXCR run on the reads, TCRdb lists one record per CDR3 protein. The table includes approximately 300,000 distinct CDR3 sequences, 25% detected once. Study findings and constraints: Cumulative frequency of public TCR beta families picked out carriers of CMV plus the relevant HLA. HLA-C-restricted CMV clonotypes gave the most frequent clonotype in two of eight donors.

The CDR3 totals 16 residues. The V and J ends lost 4 bases and 2 bases, in that order; junction bases with no gene match: 7. The source is a human donor in good health (CMV status not recorded). Some clones in this sample may be carry-over from other donors' samples. This specimen consisted of cultured PBMCs, obtained from culture after CMV antigen stimulation. This chain joins TRBV12-3 or TRBV12-4 and TRBJ2-1; 8 nucleotides align to TRBD2. CDR3 sequence (DNA): TGTGCCAGCAGTTCCCCCCCCGGGGGGGCCTACAATGAGCAGTTCTTC. It codes for CASSSPPGGAYNEQFF.